Included here is one TCR beta chain sequence, with context. The antigen is unknown. This CDR3 contains 12 residues. Germline CDR1 reads SQVTM; CDR2 reads ANQGSEA. This sample is drawn from a study of CXCR3-negative and CXCR3-positive naive CD8 T cells. Study results and limitations: Naive cells that were CXCR3-negative or CXCR3-positive used TRBV-TRBJ genes alike, while memory cells diverged.

Each TRB cDNA library was prepared by 5' RACE (with UMI labels). Reanalyzing the 5' RACE reads, TCRdb keeps one entry per CDR3 protein, without DNA. The table lists about 120,000 distinct CDR3 sequences. The origin of this receptor is a human donor in good health. Some clones in this sample may be carry-over from other donors' samples. Sequencing input: naive CXCR3- CD8+ T cells from blood. Regarding subset: CD45RO-CCR7+CD27+CD95- naive CD8+ T cells lacking CXCR3 (TNR3-). The V call is TRBV29-1, the J call TRBJ1-1; TCRdb names TRBD1, which stays unverified in the absence of DNA. The CDR3 protein is CSVTGMNTEAFF.